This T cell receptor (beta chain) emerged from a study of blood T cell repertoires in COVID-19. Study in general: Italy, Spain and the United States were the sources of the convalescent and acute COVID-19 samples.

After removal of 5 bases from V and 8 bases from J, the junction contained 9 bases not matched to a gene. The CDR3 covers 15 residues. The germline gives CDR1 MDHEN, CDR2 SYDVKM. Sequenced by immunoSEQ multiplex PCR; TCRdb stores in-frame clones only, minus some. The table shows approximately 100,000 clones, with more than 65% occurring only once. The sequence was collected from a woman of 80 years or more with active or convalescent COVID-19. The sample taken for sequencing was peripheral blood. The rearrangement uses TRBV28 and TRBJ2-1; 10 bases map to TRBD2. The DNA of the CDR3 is TGTGCCAGCAGTGCTAGCGGGAGAAGTCGGGATGAGCAGTTCTTC. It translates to CASSASGRSRDEQFF.